Included here is one TCR beta chain sequence, with context. What it recognizes is unknown. Regarding treatment: some 20 received Ad26.COV2.S at low or high dose, single or two shots; roughly five received placebo; per-sample allocation not given. Sampling occurred on day 63 after the first vaccine or placebo injection. Expressing Wuhan-strain SARS-CoV-2 spike, an Ad26 vector served as the vaccine. These data are taken from a study of Ad26.COV2.S vaccination and SARS-CoV-2 variants. Study-wide results and caveats: The TCR-based breadth and depth measures might underestimate overall T cell responses.

Sequenced by immunoSEQ multiplex PCR; TCRdb stores in-frame clones only, minus some. The sample consists of fewer than 500,000 clones, about nine tenths of them appearing once. CDR3 length: 13 amino acids. Trimming took 3 bases from V and 0 from J, leaving 9 bases between them. Germline assignment: CDR1 SQVTM and CDR2 ANQGSEA. The TCR was taken from a person aged 18-60 years who received the Ad26.COV2.S COVID-19 vaccine or a placebo. V is TRBV29-1 and J is TRBJ2-7, with a weak D call TRBD2 (5 bases). This material consisted of peripheral blood, taken in a trial of Ad26.COV2.S vaccine versus placebo. The CDR3 is CSVELAGSYEQYF. The DNA of the CDR3 is TGCAGCGTTGAGCTAGCAGGCTCCTACGAGCAGTACTTC.